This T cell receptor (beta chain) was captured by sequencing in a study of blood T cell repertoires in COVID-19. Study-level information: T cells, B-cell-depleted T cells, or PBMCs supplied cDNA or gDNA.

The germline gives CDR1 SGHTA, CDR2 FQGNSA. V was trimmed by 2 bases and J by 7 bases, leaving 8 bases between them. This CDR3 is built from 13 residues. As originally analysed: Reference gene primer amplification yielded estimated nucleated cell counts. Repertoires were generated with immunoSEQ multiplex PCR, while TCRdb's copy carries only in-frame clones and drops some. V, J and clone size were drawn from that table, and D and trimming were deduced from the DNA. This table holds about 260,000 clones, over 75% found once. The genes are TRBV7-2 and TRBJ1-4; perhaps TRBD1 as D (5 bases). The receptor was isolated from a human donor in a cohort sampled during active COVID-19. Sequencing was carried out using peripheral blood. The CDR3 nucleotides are TGTGCCAGCAGCTTAAGGAGGGGTGAAAAACTGTTTTTT. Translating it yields CASSLRRGEKLFF.